The source of this TCR beta chain is a study of radiotherapy plus CTLA-4 blockade in lung cancer. Here immunoSEQ multiplex PCR was the method, and the copy in TCRdb shows in-frame clones only, minus some. The data contain tens of thousands of clones, around 79% of them singletons. This clone turned up a few times. Specimen: peripheral blood, collected from a patient treated with radiotherapy plus ipilimumab. The sequence was obtained from a human donor with non-small cell lung cancer who had a complete response to radiotherapy plus ipilimumab.

The CDR3 here is CASINRGVVGGHYGYTF. As DNA, the CDR3 is TGTGCCAGCATTAACCGCGGGGTCGTGGGAGGCCACTATGGCTACACCTTC. The rearrangement links TRBV25-1 to TRBJ1-2; D is uncertain. The V end lost 7 bases, the J end lost 3 bases, and 24 bases lay between the germline ends. Looked up from germline, CDR1 is MGHDK and CDR2 is SYGVNS. The CDR3 runs 17 residues.